A selection of T cell receptor beta chains follows, all from one sample in a study of cytomegalovirus exposure and HLA in healthy donors. TCRdb's copy holds only in-frame clones and misses some; the assay was immunoSEQ multiplex PCR. The data show about 120,000 clones, and the top ten clones hold about 3.5%. The sample was PBMCs. These TCRs come from a young man in good health and CMV-seronegative. CDR3s leave out the opening cysteine and the closing phenylalanine or tryptophan.

>TRBJ2-3|TRBV5-1
ASSSFGLAGATDTQY
>TRBJ2-7|TRBV6-6
ASSYNPQGEQY
>TRBJ1-1|TRBV18
ASSLAMGQGNTEAF
>-|TRBV27
ASSQNRGIDEQY
>TRBJ1-5|TRBV7-9
ASSLATVDQPQH
>TRBJ1-5|TRBV7-8
ASSAQTGGYGQPQH
>-|TRBV5-1
ASSLLGQASYEQY
>TRBJ2-6|TRBV27
ASSTRDNGANVLT
>TRBJ1-1|TRBV5-6
ASGSGLPNTEAF
>TRBJ1-2|TRBV5-4
ASSTPGGAGYT
>TRBJ2-4|TRBV5-6
ASSLVRLAKNIQY
>TRBJ1-2|TRBV2
ASRERTGGSYGYT
>TRBJ2-3|TRBV6-6
ASSYGDRIVDTQY
>TRBJ1-2|TRBV5-8
ASSLGSGDPNYGYT
>TRBJ2-7|TRBV29-1
SVGSGSYEQY
>TRBJ2-1|TRBV9
ASSEKGGGPYNEQF
>TRBJ2-1|TRBV27
ASRRTGRNEQF
>TRBJ1-6|TRBV6-1
ASSGQGLTGSPLH
>TRBJ1-4|TRBV7-9
ASSQPTGHNEKLF
>TRBJ1-1|TRBV13
ASSSWAELNTEAF
>TRBJ1-2|TRBV6-1
ASRGQGGWYGYT
>TRBJ1-1|TRBV5-1
ASSLVVNTEAF
>TRBJ2-3|TRBV5-8
ASSLQGAMADTQY
>TRBJ2-7|TRBV2
ASSAGLADLYEQY
>TRBJ1-2|TRBV28
ASSLLREGYT
>TRBJ2-6|TRBV6-6
ASSLSGANVLT
>TRBJ1-1|TRBV19
ASSGGPGPGGLWTEAF
>TRBJ1-4|TRBV2
ASLGGGYNEKLF